This TCR beta chain was sequenced in a study of Ad26.COV2.S vaccination and SARS-CoV-2 variants. Treatment defined: around 19 received Ad26.COV2.S at low or high dose, single or two shots; about 5 received placebo; per-sample allocation not given. Sampling was done on day 63 after the first vaccine or placebo injection. Using immunoSEQ multiplex PCR, the repertoire was profiled, and TCRdb retains in-frame clones only, with some absent. The table lists about 410,000 clones, about 91% of them singletons. The TCR comes from a person aged 18-60 years who received the Ad26.COV2.S COVID-19 vaccine or a placebo. This material consisted of peripheral blood, taken in a trial of Ad26.COV2.S vaccine versus placebo.

CDR3 sequence reads: CASSTGLAGNEQFF. The CDR3 bases are TGTGCCAGCAGTACAGGACTAGCGGGAAATGAGCAGTTCTTC. V gene TRBV27 combines with J gene TRBJ2-1; 12 nucleotides line up with TRBD2. Germline V gene data show CDR1 as MNHEY and CDR2 as SMNVEV (reference sequence). The CDR3 has 14 amino acids. With 5 bases clipped from V and 7 bases from J, the junction kept 3 bases outside the gene matches.